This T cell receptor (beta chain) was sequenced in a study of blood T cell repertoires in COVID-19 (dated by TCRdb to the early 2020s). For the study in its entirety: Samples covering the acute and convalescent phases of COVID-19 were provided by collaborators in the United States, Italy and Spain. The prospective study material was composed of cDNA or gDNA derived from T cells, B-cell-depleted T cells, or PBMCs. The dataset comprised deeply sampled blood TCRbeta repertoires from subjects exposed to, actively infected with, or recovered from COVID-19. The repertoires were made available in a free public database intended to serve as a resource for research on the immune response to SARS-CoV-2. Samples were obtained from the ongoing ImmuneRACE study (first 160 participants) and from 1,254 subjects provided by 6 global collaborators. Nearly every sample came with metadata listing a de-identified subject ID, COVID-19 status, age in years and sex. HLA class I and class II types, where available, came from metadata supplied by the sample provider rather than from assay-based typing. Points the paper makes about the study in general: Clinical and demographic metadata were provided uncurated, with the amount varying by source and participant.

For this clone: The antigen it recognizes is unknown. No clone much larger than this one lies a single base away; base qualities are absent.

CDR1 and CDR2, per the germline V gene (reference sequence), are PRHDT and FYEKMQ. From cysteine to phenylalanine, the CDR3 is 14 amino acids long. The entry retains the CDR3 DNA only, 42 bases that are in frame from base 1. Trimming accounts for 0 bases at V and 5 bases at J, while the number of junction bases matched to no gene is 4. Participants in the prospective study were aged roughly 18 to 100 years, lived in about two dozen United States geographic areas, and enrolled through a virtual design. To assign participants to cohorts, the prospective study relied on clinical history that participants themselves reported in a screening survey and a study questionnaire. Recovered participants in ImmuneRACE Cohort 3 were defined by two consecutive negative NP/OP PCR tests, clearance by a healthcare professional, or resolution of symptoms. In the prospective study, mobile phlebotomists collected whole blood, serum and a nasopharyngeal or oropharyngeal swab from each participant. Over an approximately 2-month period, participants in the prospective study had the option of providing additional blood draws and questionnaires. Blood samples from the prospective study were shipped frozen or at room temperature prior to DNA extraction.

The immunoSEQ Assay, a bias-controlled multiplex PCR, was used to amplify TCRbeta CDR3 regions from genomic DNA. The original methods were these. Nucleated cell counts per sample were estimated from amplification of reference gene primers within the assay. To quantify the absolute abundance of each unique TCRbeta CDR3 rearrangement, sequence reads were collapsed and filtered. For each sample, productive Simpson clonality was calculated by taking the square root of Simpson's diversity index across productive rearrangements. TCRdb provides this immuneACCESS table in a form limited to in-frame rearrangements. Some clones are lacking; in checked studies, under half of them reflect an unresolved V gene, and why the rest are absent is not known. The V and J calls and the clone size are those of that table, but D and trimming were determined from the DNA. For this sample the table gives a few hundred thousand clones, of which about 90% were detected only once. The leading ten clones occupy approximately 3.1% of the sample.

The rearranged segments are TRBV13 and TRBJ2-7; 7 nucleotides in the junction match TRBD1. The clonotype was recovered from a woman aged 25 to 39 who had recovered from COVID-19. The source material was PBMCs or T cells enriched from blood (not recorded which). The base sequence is TGTGCCAGCAGCTTAGGGACAGGGTCCCACGAGCAGTACTTC. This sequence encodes CASSLGTGSHEQYF.